These 17 T cell receptor beta chains were sequenced from one sample in a study of T cell changes during pregnancy in multiple sclerosis. TCRdb's table, derived via immunoSEQ multiplex PCR, lists solely in-frame clones and lacks some. The repertoire includes roughly 84,000 clones, roughly 93% of them detected once, and around 1.4% sits in the top ten. This specimen consisted of peripheral blood, obtained in the third trimester of pregnancy. The receptors were sampled from a female donor in good health, enrolled as a control in a pregnancy study.

The V gene is TRBV7-8, the J gene TRBJ2-1, with a tentative D call TRBD1 (5 bases). Between the trimmed V and J ends, which lost 2 bases and 7 bases, there was a span of 12 bases. Germline V CDR1 and CDR2: SGHVS, FQNEAQ. CDR3 length equals 14 residues. The CDR3 region is CASSLRQQANEQFF. The CDR3 coding sequence is TGTGCCAGCAGCTTAAGACAGCAAGCTAATGAGCAGTTCTTC.

The rearrangement uses TRBV5-1 and TRBJ2-7; 7 bases fit TRBD2. CDR1 is SGHRS, CDR2 YFSETQ, per germline. The CDR3 loop spans 16 amino acids. Losses at the gene ends were 5 bases for V and 2 bases for J; bases not matched to a gene: 13. The CDR3 DNA reads as TGCGCCAGCAGGCATTCGACTAGCCAACTCACCTACGAGCAGTACTTC. Protein: CASRHSTSQLTYEQYF.

The J gene is TRBJ2-7, the V gene TRBV4-1, with TRBD2 matching 14 bases. After removal of 9 bases from V and 0 bases from J, the junction contained 19 bases not matched to a gene. This CDR3 has 20 amino acids. Germline V gene data show CDR1 as MGHRA and CDR2 as YSYEKL. The CDR3 reads CARGSHPRTSGRYSSYEQYF. The CDR3 DNA reads as TGCGCCAGAGGCTCGCACCCTCGGACTAGCGGGAGGTATAGCTCCTACGAGCAGTACTTC.

V gene TRBV12-5 combines with J gene TRBJ2-1; TRBD1 might be the D (7 bases). Trimming removed 2 bases at V and 4 bases at J, with 12 bases between. The germline V gene encodes CDR1 LGHNT and CDR2 FRNRAP. This CDR3 has 15 residues. The CDR3 nucleotides are TGTGCTAGTGGTTTGTTCAGGGGGGAGTACAATGAGCAGTTCTTC. Protein sequence: CASGLFRGEYNEQFF.

This chain links TRBV6-5 with TRBJ2-7; TRBD2 aligns across 12 bases. Germline values: CDR1 MNHEY, CDR2 SVGAGI. The CDR3 runs to 16 residues. Trimming at V came to 4 bases and at J to 5 bases, leaving 9 bases not matched to a gene. DNA of the CDR3: TGTGCCAGCAGTTCGATCGCCCTAGCGGGAGGGCACGAGCAGTACTTC. Its protein product is CASSSIALAGGHEQYF.

The CDR3, as DNA: TGCAGCGTTGCGGGACAGGGTAAGGATTCACCCCTCCACTTT. The encoded protein is CSVAGQGKDSPLHF. The V gene is TRBV29-1, the J gene TRBJ1-6, with 9 nucleotides matching TRBD1. Germline V lookup: CDR1 SQVTM, CDR2 ANQGSEA. V trimming: 4 bases; J trimming: 8 bases; junction bases outside the gene matches: 6. The CDR3 loop spans 14 amino acids.

The V call is TRBV2, the J call TRBJ1-5, with unresolved D. The CDR3 loop spans 14 amino acids. V gave up 1 base and J gave up 3 bases, with 7 bases separating them. Germline values: CDR1 SNHLY, CDR2 FYNNEI. The CDR3 DNA reads TGTGCCAGCAGTGAAGGGCAAAACAATCAGCCCCAGCATTTT. This codes for CASSEGQNNQPQHF.

This rearrangement joins TRBV2 to TRBJ2-2; 12 nucleotides agree with TRBD1. Germline CDR1 reads SNHLY; CDR2 reads FYNNEI. This CDR3 contains 16 residues. Trimming cost V 5 bases and J 7 bases; bases outside gene matches: 8. The CDR3 loop is CASSLGGQGAVGELFF. In DNA, the CDR3 is TGTGCCAGCAGTCTGGGGGGACAGGGGGCGGTCGGGGAGCTGTTTTTT.

The gene calls are TRBV2 and TRBJ2-5; 9 positions match TRBD1. The germline gives CDR1 SNHLY, CDR2 FYNNEI. J was trimmed by 2 bases and V by 4 bases; bases with no gene match: 2. The CDR3 covers 14 residues. The CDR3 DNA reads TGTGCCAGCAGTGGGGACAGGGCGCAAGAGACCCAGTACTTC. This sequence encodes CASSGDRAQETQYF.

V gene TRBV5-4 combines with J gene TRBJ1-2; D not resolved. The germline CDR1 and CDR2 sequences are SGHNT and YYREEE (reference sequence). Trimming left V 0 bases short and J 8 bases short, with 17 bases between. The length of the CDR3 is 15 residues. CDR3 protein: CASSLERWAGSGYTF. DNA for the CDR3: TGTGCCAGCAGCTTGGAGAGATGGGCAGGTTCCGGCTACACCTTC. Looking up the rest from reference TRBV5-4 and TRBJ1-2 gives the full variable domain: ETGVTQSPTHLIKTRGQQVTLRCSSQSGHNTVSWYQQALGQGPQFIFQYYREEENGRGNFPPRFSGLQFPNYSSELNVNALELDDSALYLCASSLERWAGSGYTFGSGTRLTVV.

The chain joins TRBV19 to TRBJ2-2; D not resolved. The CDR3 spans 16 residues. Germline-derived CDR1 and CDR2 are LNHDA and SQIVND (reference sequence). Trimming took 6 bases from V and 4 from J, leaving 18 bases between them. CDR3 DNA: TGTGCCAGTAGCCCCTCGAGTTCTAAAACCACCGGGGAGCTGTTTTTT. Translation: CASSPSSSKTTGELFF.

V and J are TRBV6-1 and TRBJ2-7; D gene uncertain. Germline CDR1 and CDR2: MNHNS and SASEGT. This CDR3 contains 12 residues. Trimming took off 8 bases at V and 2 bases at J, with 10 bases between the two ends. The CDR3 nucleotides read TGTGCCAGCCGAGGTCCTACCTACGAGCAGTACTTC. Translating gives CASRGPTYEQYF.

This chain connects TRBV9 to TRBJ2-7; D may be TRBD2 (6 bases). Germline V gene data show CDR1 as SGDLS and CDR2 as YYNGEE. The CDR3 runs to 14 residues. Between the trimmed V and J ends, which lost 4 bases and 3 bases, there was a span of 14 bases. CDR3 sequence (DNA): TGTGCCAGCAGCCCCCGCCGGGGGAGCTACGAGCAGTACTTC. Its protein product is CASSPRRGSYEQYF.

The V and J genes are TRBV7-9 and TRBJ1-2; D unresolved. CDR3 size: 10 residues. The germline V gene has CDR1 SEHNR and CDR2 FQNEAQ (reference sequence). With 8 bases removed from V and 7 bases from J, the gap between germline ends came to 8 bases. CDR3 nucleotide sequence: TGTGCCAGCCCTGGGCTTGGCTACACCTTC. Translated, it gives CASPGLGYTF.

The rearrangement uses TRBV5-3 and TRBJ2-7; D is unclear. TRBV5-3 is marked as an open reading frame, function uncertain. The V end was cut by 1 base, the J end by 0 bases, with 14 bases between. This CDR3 is built from 16 residues. The CDR3 nucleotides read TGTGCCAGAAGCTTGTCCCCCCTAGTCAACTCCTACGAGCAGTACTTC. Its translation is CARSLSPLVNSYEQYF.

This chain joins TRBV28 and TRBJ2-3; the D is unclear. Germline CDR1 MDHEN, CDR2 SYDVKM. The CDR3 is 13 amino acids. The ends were cut back, 3 bases at V and 3 bases at J, with 7 bases in the middle. In DNA form, the CDR3 reads TGTGCCAGCAGTTTGTACGGGACAGATACGCAGTATTTT. It specifies CASSLYGTDTQYF.

The J gene is TRBJ1-5, the V gene TRBV28; D might be TRBD1 (5 bases). CDR1 and CDR2 (germline): MDHEN, SYDVKM. V lost 5 bases to trimming and J lost 9 bases, with 20 bases between them. The CDR3 runs 15 residues. CDR3 in amino acids: CASSPNTVGTRPQHF. CDR3 in DNA: TGTGCCAGCAGTCCGAACACAGTGGGGACTAGGCCCCAGCATTTT.